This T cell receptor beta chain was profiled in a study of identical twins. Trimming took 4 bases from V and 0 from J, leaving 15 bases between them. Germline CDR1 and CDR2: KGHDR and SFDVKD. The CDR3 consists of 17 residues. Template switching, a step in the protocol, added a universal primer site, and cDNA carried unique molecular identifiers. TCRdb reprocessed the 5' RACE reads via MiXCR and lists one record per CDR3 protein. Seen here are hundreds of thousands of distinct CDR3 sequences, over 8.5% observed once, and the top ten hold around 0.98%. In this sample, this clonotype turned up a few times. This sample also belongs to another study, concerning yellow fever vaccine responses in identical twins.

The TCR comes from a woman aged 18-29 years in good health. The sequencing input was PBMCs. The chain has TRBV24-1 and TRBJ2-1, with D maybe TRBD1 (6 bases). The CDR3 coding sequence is TGTGCCACCAGTGACCCGACAGGCCCGAGCTCCTACAATGAGCAGTTCTTC. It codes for CATSDPTGPSSYNEQFF.